This TCR beta chain appears in the sequencing data of a study of cytomegalovirus exposure and HLA in healthy donors. The CDR3 has 16 residues. The V end lost 1 base, the J end lost 0 bases, and 10 bases lay between the germline ends. Germline-derived CDR1 and CDR2 are MGHRA and YSYEKL. Primers for the PCR totalled 60 Vbeta and 13 Jbeta. Some clones are missing from TCRdb's copy, which holds only in-frame ones; the method was immunoSEQ multiplex PCR. The sample has fewer than 90,000 clones; approximately 71% are singletons. Sequencing was done on a sample of PBMCs. The sequence came from a man aged 30-40 years in good health and CMV-seronegative. The chain couples TRBV4-1 to TRBJ1-5; no clear D. The CDR3 DNA follows: TGCGCCAGCAGCCAAGTGGGAGGAAATAGCAATCAGCCCCAGCATTTT. Protein product: CASSQVGGNSNQPQHF.